A single sample is the source of the 25 T cell receptor beta chains below, sequenced in a study of control samples from healthy donors and cancer patients. The data were produced by immunoSEQ multiplex PCR, yet TCRdb's version contains in-frame clones alone and is incomplete. The sample holds just over 150,000 clones, 93% seen once. Material: blood. The receptors originated from a man over 45 in good health.

The chain carries TRBV6-6 and TRBJ1-5; D call uncertain. From germline, CDR1 is MNHNY and CDR2 SVGAGI (reference sequence). Deletions cut 6 bases from V and 0 bases from J, with 6 bases between. The CDR3 loop spans 13 amino acids. CDR3 protein: CASRDDSNQPQHF. Here the CDR3 DNA reads TGTGCCAGCAGGGACGATAGCAATCAGCCCCAGCATTTT.

The chain carries TRBV5-1 and TRBJ2-7; TRBD2 aligns across 10 bases. The CDR3 length is 16 residues. Germline loops: CDR1 SGHRS, CDR2 YFSETQ. Trimming cost V 0 bases and J 4 bases; bases outside gene matches: 7. The CDR3 DNA reads TGCGCCAGCAGCTTGGCCCCTAGCGGGAGTTCGTACGAGCAGTACTTC. Translating gives CASSLAPSGSSYEQYF.

The CDR3 reads CAGGQGTNEKLFF. CDR3 nucleotides: TGTGCCGGGGGACAGGGGACTAATGAAAAACTGTTTTTT. The chain couples TRBV30 to TRBJ1-4; 10 bases align to TRBD1. This CDR3 comprises 13 residues. Germline CDR1 reads GTSNPN; CDR2 reads SVGIG (reference sequence). V gave up 8 bases and J gave up 2 bases; unmatched junction bases: 2.

Note on this clone: The junction differs from germline at one of its ends, possibly a read error. The chain carries TRBV5-5 and TRBJ2-6, with D possibly being TRBD1 (5 bases). Germline V gives CDR1 SGHKS, CDR2 YYEKEE (reference sequence). The CDR3 contains 19 residues. As DNA, the CDR3 is TGTGCCAGCAGTTTGGAATTGGGCAGGGTTAGGTCTGGGGCCAACGTCCTGACTTTC. As protein: CASSLELGRVRSGANVLTF.

The J gene is TRBJ2-2, the V gene TRBV10-3, with 10 bases identical to TRBD2. J lost 5 bases, V lost 8 bases, and 8 bases had no gene match. The CDR3 has 15 amino acids. Germline V gene data show CDR1 as ENHRY and CDR2 as SYGVKD. CDR3 sequence (DNA): TGTGCCATCGGCCAGCCGACTAGCGGGACCGGGGAGCTGTTTTTT. It encodes CAIGQPTSGTGELFF.

V usage is TRBV7-2 and J usage is TRBJ2-7, with a possible D match to TRBD2 (6 bases). The CDR3 is made up of 17 amino acids. Trimming removed 5 bases from V and 0 bases from J, with 20 bases in between. Per germline, CDR1 SGHTA and CDR2 FQGNSA. The CDR3 loop is CASSPLGSGPYSYEQYF. The CDR3 bases are TGTGCCAGCAGCCCCCTCGGCAGCGGGCCTTACTCCTACGAGCAGTACTTC.

This rearrangement joins TRBV30 to TRBJ2-3; no clear D gene. Trimming pared 0 bases from V and 6 bases from J, leaving 10 bases between. The V gene's germline CDR1 is GTSNPN and CDR2 SVGIG (reference sequence). The CDR3 contains 13 residues. The CDR3 nucleotides read TGTGCCTGGAGTGTAATAAGGCGGGATACGCAGTATTTT. Translating it yields CAWSVIRRDTQYF.

This chain joins TRBV5-1 and TRBJ1-4, with 7 positions matching TRBD1. V lost 4 bases, J lost 8 bases, and 8 bases stayed unmatched. This CDR3 contains 14 residues. CDR1 is SGHRS and CDR2 is YFSETQ in the germline V gene. The CDR3 protein is CASSRGQEREKLFF. The CDR3 region has the DNA TGCGCCAGCAGCCGAGGACAGGAAAGGGAAAAACTGTTTTTT.

This clone has just one count. This chain connects TRBV18 to TRBJ2-7; TRBD2 agrees at 8 bases. V lost 6 bases to trimming and J lost 4 bases; unmatched junction nucleotides: 11. Germline-derived CDR1 and CDR2 are KGHSH and LQKENI. CDR3 length: 15 amino acids. CDR3 DNA: TGTGCCAGCTCCCCGCCGTCAGCGGGAGATTACGAGCAGTACTTC. It codes for CASSPPSAGDYEQYF.

The chain has TRBV4-1 and TRBJ1-4, with D uncertain. V gave up 1 base and J gave up 4 bases, with 10 bases separating them. This CDR3 has 15 residues. Germline V CDR1 and CDR2: MGHRA, YSYEKL. This chain's CDR3 is CASSQGRASNEKLFF. CDR3 bases: TGCGCCAGCAGCCAAGGAAGGGCGAGTAATGAAAAACTGTTTTTT.

The chain uses TRBV28 and TRBJ1-1, with a weak D call TRBD1 (5 bases). The CDR3 runs to 15 residues. Germline values: CDR1 MDHEN, CDR2 SYDVKM. The V end was cut by 6 bases, the J end by 1 base, with 15 bases between. The DNA for the CDR3 is TGTGCCAGCAGCCTCAGTGGGGGAGGGAACACTGAAGCTTTCTTT. Its translation: CASSLSGGGNTEAFF.

The V gene is TRBV7-9, the J gene TRBJ2-5; 8 bases are shared with TRBD2. The CDR3 contains 15 residues. V dropped 0 bases and J dropped 2; count of bases not matched to a gene: 2. Germline CDR1 reads SEHNR; CDR2 reads FQNEAQ (reference sequence). Written as DNA, the CDR3 is TGTGCCAGCAGCTTAGCTAGCGGGATGCAAGAGACCCAGTACTTC. It is translated as CASSLASGMQETQYF.

The gene calls are TRBV6-6 and TRBJ1-2; no definite D call. Trimming removed 7 bases from V and 4 bases from J, with 16 bases in between. Per the germline V gene, CDR1 is MNHNY and CDR2 is SVGAGI (reference sequence). The CDR3 contains 14 residues. DNA of the CDR3: TGTGCCAGCACCCCCGGTGGCAGCGCCTATGGCTACACCTTC. It translates to CASTPGGSAYGYTF.

The chain recombines TRBV25-1 with TRBJ2-7; D might be TRBD2 (6 bases). Germline V lookup: CDR1 MGHDK, CDR2 SYGVNS. Trimming took 4 bases from V and 0 from J, leaving 13 bases between them. The length of the CDR3 is 15 residues. CDR3 sequence reads: CASSVGLARSYEQYF. CDR3 bases: TGTGCCAGCAGTGTGGGGCTAGCGCGCTCCTACGAGCAGTACTTC.

This clone was observed once. The genes are TRBV6-5 and TRBJ1-2, with 10 nucleotides matching TRBD1. Trimming removed 6 bases from V and 3 bases from J; junction bases left unmatched: 7. Germline V lookup: CDR1 MNHEY, CDR2 SVGAGI. The CDR3 is 15 residues long. Written as DNA, the CDR3 is TGTGCCAGCAGAACTGGGACAGGGGAGGACTATGGCTACACCTTC. Its translation is CASRTGTGEDYGYTF.

A remark on this clone: This CDR3 is also generated by other DNA sequences in the sample. The chain is built from TRBV18 and TRBJ1-2; no clear D. V lost 3 bases to trimming and J lost 2 bases, with 7 bases between them. The CDR3 length is 13 residues. The germline V gene has CDR1 KGHSH and CDR2 LQKENI. CDR3 nucleotide sequence: TGTGCCAGCTCACCCGACACGAACTATGGCTACACCTTC. Amino acids: CASSPDTNYGYTF.

In its sample, this clone was seen once. The chain links TRBV3-1 (or the pseudogene TRBV3-2) to TRBJ2-5; D is tentatively TRBD1 or TRBD2 (6 bases each). CDR3 length: 14 amino acids. Deletions cut 0 bases from V and 5 bases from J, with 10 bases between. CDR1 LGHDT and CDR2 YNNKEL come from the germline V gene (reference sequence). The CDR3 loop reads CASSQERGRETQYF. For the CDR3, the DNA is TGTGCCAGCAGCCAAGAAAGGGGGAGGGAGACCCAGTACTTC.

The gene calls are TRBV28 and TRBJ2-1; 12 bases line up with TRBD2. The CDR3 spans 15 residues. Germline lookup yields CDR1 MDHEN and CDR2 SYDVKM. V shed 5 bases and J 9 bases; nucleotides not matched to a gene: 8. For the CDR3, the DNA is TGTGCCAGCAGTCCTCCCCTAGCGGGAGGGCGTGAGCAGTTCTTC. This encodes CASSPPLAGGREQFF.

For the CDR3, the DNA is TGTGCCAGCAGTTTAAGTTACCAAGAGACCCAGTACTTC. It is translated as CASSLSYQETQYF. The J gene is TRBJ2-5, the V gene TRBV28; unclear D gene. V lost 2 bases, J lost 0 bases, and 4 bases lay in between. CDR1 MDHEN and CDR2 SYDVKM come from the germline V gene. This CDR3 is built from 13 residues.

This clone appeared once. The chain employs TRBV2 and TRBJ1-2; 9 nucleotides agree with TRBD1. Trimming took 8 bases from V and 7 from J; bases not matched to a gene: 11. In germline, CDR1 is SNHLY, CDR2 FYNNEI. The CDR3 runs to 14 residues. This CDR3 is CASGYRDRAGGYTF. The CDR3 DNA sequence: TGTGCCAGCGGGTACCGGGACAGGGCTGGTGGCTACACCTTC.

The genes are TRBV4-1 and TRBJ2-2; no clear D. Per the germline V gene, CDR1 is MGHRA and CDR2 is YSYEKL. CDR3 length: 15 residues. The ends were cut back, 4 bases at V and 1 base at J, with 10 bases in the middle. Written as DNA, the CDR3 is TGCGCCAGCAGCCGCACCTTGATGAACACCGGGGAGCTGTTTTTT. This translates into CASSRTLMNTGELFF.

The chain joins TRBV27 to TRBJ1-5; D remains ambiguous. The CDR3 sequence is 14 residues long. V lost 3 bases and J lost 3, with 9 bases in between. CDR1 and CDR2 (germline): MNHEY, SMNVEV (reference sequence). CDR3 sequence reads: CASSLGSSNQPQHF. The DNA for the CDR3 is TGTGCCAGCAGTTTGGGCAGCTCCAATCAGCCCCAGCATTTT.

This rearrangement joins TRBV28 to TRBJ1-2; D not resolved. Germline CDR1 and CDR2: MDHEN and SYDVKM. V lost 2 bases, J lost 8 bases, and 9 bases lay in between. The CDR3 covers 12 residues. The CDR3 DNA reads as TGTGCCAGCAGTTTAATTGGGAGCGGCTACACCTTC. It yields the protein CASSLIGSGYTF.

The chain combines TRBV29-1 with TRBJ1-5; D is ambiguous. Trimming stripped 4 bases from V and 4 bases from J, with 11 bases between. CDR1 is SQVTM and CDR2 is ANQGSEA in the germline V gene. This CDR3 region has 13 residues. CDR3 nucleotide sequence: TGCAGCGTTGGTGAGAACACTAATCAGCCCCAGCATTTT. Translated: CSVGENTNQPQHF.

This chain uses TRBV7-3 with TRBJ2-3; 8 bases are shared with TRBD2. The ends lost 5 bases at V and 2 bases at J; junction bases unmatched: 9. The germline gives CDR1 SGHTA, CDR2 FQGTGA. This CDR3 contains 16 residues. Here the CDR3 reads CASSDGAGVITDTQYF. CDR3 DNA: TGTGCCAGCAGCGATGGAGCGGGGGTAATCACAGATACGCAGTATTTT.